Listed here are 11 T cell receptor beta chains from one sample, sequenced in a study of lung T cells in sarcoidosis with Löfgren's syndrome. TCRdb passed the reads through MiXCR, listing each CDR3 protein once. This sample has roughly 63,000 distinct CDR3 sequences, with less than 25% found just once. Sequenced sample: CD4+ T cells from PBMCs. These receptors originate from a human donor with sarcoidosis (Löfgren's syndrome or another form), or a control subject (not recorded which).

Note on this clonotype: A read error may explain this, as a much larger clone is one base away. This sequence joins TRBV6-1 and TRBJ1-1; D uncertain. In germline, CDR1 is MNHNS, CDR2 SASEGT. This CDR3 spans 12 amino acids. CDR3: CASSDQNTEVFF. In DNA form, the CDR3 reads TGTGCCAGCAGTGACCAGAACACTGAAGTTTTCTTT.

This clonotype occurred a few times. DNA for the CDR3: TGCAGTGCTCAAGACCCTGCTAGCTCAAGCTCCTACGAGCAGTACTTC. Its translation: CSAQDPASSSSYEQYF. The chain joins TRBV20-1 to TRBJ2-7; TRBD2 is a possible D gene (5 bases). The germline CDR1 and CDR2 sequences are DFQATT and SNEGSKA (reference sequence). CDR3 length: 16 amino acids. V lost 5 bases to trimming and J lost 0 bases, with 20 bases between them.

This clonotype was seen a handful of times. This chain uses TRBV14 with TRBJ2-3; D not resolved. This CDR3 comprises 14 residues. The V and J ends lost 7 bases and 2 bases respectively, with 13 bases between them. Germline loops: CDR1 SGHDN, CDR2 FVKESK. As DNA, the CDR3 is TGTGCCAGCACCAAAACCCTTACCACAGATACGCAGTATTTT. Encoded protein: CASTKTLTTDTQYF.

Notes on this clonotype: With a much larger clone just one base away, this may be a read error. As DNA, the CDR3 is TGTGCCAGCTCCTGGCAGGCAGGAGAATTTTACGGGCAGTACTTC. Amino acid sequence: CASSWQAGEFYGQYF. The chain recombines TRBV6-5 with TRBJ2-7; D gene ambiguous. CDR1 is MNHEY, CDR2 SVGAGI, per germline. The CDR3 has 15 amino acids.

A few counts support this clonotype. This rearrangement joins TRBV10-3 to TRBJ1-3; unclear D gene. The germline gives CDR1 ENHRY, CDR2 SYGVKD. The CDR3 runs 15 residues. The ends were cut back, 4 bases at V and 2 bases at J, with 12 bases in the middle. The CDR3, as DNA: TGTGCCATCAGTGGGTTTGGGGTTGCTGGAAACACCATATATTTT. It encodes CAISGFGVAGNTIYF.

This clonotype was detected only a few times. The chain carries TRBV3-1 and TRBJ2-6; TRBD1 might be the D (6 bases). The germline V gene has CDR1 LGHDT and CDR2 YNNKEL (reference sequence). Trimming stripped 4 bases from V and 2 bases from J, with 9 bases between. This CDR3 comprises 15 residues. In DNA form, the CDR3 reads TGTGCCAGCAGCCTAACAGGGACTGGGGCCAACGTCCTGACTTTC. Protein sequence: CASSLTGTGANVLTF.

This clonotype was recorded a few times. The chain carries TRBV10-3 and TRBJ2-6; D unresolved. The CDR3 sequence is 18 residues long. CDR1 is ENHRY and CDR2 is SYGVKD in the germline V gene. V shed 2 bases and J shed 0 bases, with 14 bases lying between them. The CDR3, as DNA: TGTGCCATCAGTGAGGGGCCAAACGCTGACTCTGGGGCCAACGTCCTGACTTTC. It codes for CAISEGPNADSGANVLTF.

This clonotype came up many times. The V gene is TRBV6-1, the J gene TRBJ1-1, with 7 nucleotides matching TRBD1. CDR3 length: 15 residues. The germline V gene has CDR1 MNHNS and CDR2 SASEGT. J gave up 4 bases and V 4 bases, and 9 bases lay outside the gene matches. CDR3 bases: TGTGCCAGCAGTGGACAGGGAAGTAAGACCACTGAAGCTTTCTTT. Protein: CASSGQGSKTTEAFF.

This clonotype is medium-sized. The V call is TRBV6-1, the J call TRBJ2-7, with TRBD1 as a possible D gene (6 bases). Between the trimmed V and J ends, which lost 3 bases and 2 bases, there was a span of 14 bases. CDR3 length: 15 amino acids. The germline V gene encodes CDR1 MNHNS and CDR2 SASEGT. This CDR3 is CASSDPRTATYEQYV. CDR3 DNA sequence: TGTGCCAGCAGTGACCCAAGGACAGCCACCTACGAGCAGTACGTC.

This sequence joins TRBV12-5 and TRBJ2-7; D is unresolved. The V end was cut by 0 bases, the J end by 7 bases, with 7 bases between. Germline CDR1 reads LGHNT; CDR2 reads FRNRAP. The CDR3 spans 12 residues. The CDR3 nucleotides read TGTGCTAGTGGTTTGGTACCGACAGAGCAGTACTTC. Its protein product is CASGLVPTEQYF.

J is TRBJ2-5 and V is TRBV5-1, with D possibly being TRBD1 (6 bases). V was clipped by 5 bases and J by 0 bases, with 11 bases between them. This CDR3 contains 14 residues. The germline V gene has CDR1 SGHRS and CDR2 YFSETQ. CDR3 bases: TGCGCCAGCAGGCGGACAGTGTACCAAGAGACCCAGTACTTC. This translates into CASRRTVYQETQYF. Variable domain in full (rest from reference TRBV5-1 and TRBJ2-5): KAGVTQTPRYLIKTRGQQVTLSCSPISGHRSVSWYQQTPGQGLQFLFEYFSETQRNKGNFPGRFSGRQFSNSRSEMNVSTLELGDSALYLCASRRTVYQETQYFGPGTRLLVL.